This TCR beta chain stems from a study of blood T cell repertoires in COVID-19 (TCRdb year 2020). About the investigation overall: Samples covering the acute and convalescent phases of COVID-19 were provided by collaborators in the United States, Italy and Spain. The material from the prospective study consisted of cDNA or gDNA derived from T cells, B-cell-depleted T cells, or PBMCs. Deeply sampled blood TCRbeta repertoires from subjects exposed to, actively infected with, or recovered from COVID-19 were included in the dataset. The repertoires were released in a freely available public database intended as a resource for research on the immune response to SARS-CoV-2. The samples were drawn from two sources: the first 160 participants of the ongoing ImmuneRACE study, and 1,254 subjects contributed by 6 global collaborators. Nearly every sample came with metadata listing a de-identified subject ID, COVID-19 status, age in years and sex. HLA class I and class II types, where available, came from metadata supplied by the sample provider rather than from assay-based typing. Points the paper makes about the study in general: The amount of clinical and demographic metadata varied by source and participant and was provided uncurated.

TCRbeta CDR3 regions were amplified from genomic DNA using the immunoSEQ Assay, a bias-controlled multiplex PCR. Per the source publication's procedure: The number of nucleated cells in each sample was estimated from the amplification of reference gene primers within the assay. To quantify the absolute abundance of each unique TCRbeta CDR3 rearrangement, sequence reads were collapsed and filtered. For each sample, productive Simpson clonality was calculated as the square root of Simpson's diversity index over productive rearrangements. TCRdb obtained this table from immuneACCESS and retained in-frame rearrangements with V and J assigned. These tables miss some clones; where compared with another copy, unresolved V genes account for less than half of the shortfall, and the remainder is unexplained. V, J and clone size were drawn from that table, and D and trimming were deduced from the DNA. The sample has under 130,000 clones on record, 81% of them singletons. The ten largest clones take up more than 30% of the sample.

Whole blood was collected in K2EDTA tubes by collaborating institutions according to the institutions' own protocols. For TCRbeta analysis, collaborators shipped samples in one of three forms: frozen whole blood, isolated PBMCs, or DNA extracted from either of those sample types. As concerns this clone: Its binding antigen is unknown. Qualities for individual bases were not recorded, and no much larger clone is one base off.

The CDR3 has 16 amino acids, counting the end cysteine and phenylalanine. Of all the DNA, just the CDR3 is kept, 48 bases in frame from base 1. Based on the germline V gene, the CDR1 and CDR2 sequences are MGHDK and SYGVNS. V is cut back by 4 bases and J by 3 bases, with 11 bases in the junction unmatched. The specimen sequenced was peripheral blood. This receptor was obtained from an elderly man with acute or convalescent COVID-19. The receptor chain draws on TRBV25-1 and TRBJ1-1; TRBD1 agrees with 7 junctional bases. The DNA reads TGTGCCAGCAGTGGAGTGAAGGGGGCGCGGGACACTGAAGCTTTCTTT. Its translation reads: CASSGVKGARDTEAFF.